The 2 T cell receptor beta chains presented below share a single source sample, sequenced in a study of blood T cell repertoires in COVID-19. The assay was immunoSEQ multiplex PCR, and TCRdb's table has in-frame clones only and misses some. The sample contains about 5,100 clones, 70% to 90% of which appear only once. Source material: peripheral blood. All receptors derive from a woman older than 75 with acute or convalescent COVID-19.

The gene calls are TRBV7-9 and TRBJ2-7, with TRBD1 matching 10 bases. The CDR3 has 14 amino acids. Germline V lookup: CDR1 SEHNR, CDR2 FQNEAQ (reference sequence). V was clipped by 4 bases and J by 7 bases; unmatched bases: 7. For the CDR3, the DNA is TGTGCCAGCAGCTGGACAGGGGGTCTTGGGGAGCAGTACTTC. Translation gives CASSWTGGLGEQYF.

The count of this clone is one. The CDR3 DNA reads TGTGCCAGTAGTGCAGGGACAGGGGGGGGTTTTTCACCCCTCCACTTT. Protein sequence: CASSAGTGGGFSPLHF. This chain joins TRBV19 and TRBJ1-6; TRBD1 matches 11 bases. This CDR3 contains 16 residues. Germline values: CDR1 LNHDA, CDR2 SQIVND (reference sequence). Trimming took 5 bases from V and 9 from J; bases not matched to a gene: 9. Supplemented by reference TRBV19 and TRBJ1-6, the full variable domain reads DGGITQSPKYLFRKEGQNVTLSCEQNLNHDAMYWYRQDPGQGLRLIYYSQIVNDFQKGDIAEGYSVSREKKESFPLTVTSAQKNPTAFYLCASSAGTGGGFSPLHFGNGTRLTVT.